These 26 T cell receptor beta chains share one sample of origin, sequenced in a study of blood T cell repertoires in COVID-19. Assay: immunoSEQ multiplex PCR; the TCRdb copy retains only in-frame clones and omits some. The table has some 350,000 clones, almost 90% seen once; the top ten hold 7% to 8%. The sample taken for sequencing was peripheral blood. The receptors come from a woman in her sixties or seventies with COVID-19, enrolled during active disease.

The chain couples TRBV29-1 to TRBJ1-2, with 8 bases identical to TRBD1. The CDR3 totals 14 residues. Germline loops: CDR1 SQVTM, CDR2 ANQGSEA. V lost 6 bases, J lost 3 bases, and 9 bases stayed unmatched. CDR3 DNA sequence: TGCAGCGTCACACTAATACAGGGGGACTATGGCTACACCTTC. The encoded protein is CSVTLIQGDYGYTF.

The chain is built from TRBV21-1 and TRBJ2-7; the DNA was not used to check the table's D call, TRBD1. TRBV21-1 is classified as a pseudogene. The CDR3 totals 15 residues. The CDR3 bases are TGTGCCAGCAGCAGAGGGACAGGGGACACCTACGAGCAGTACTTC. This gives the protein CASSRGTGDTYEQYF.

The genes are TRBV9 and TRBJ1-6, with 10 nucleotides matching TRBD1. The germline V gene has CDR1 SGDLS and CDR2 YYNGEE. This CDR3 comprises 17 residues. V lost 3 bases and J lost 9; bases outside the gene matches: 12. The CDR3, as DNA: TGTGCCAGCAGCGGTAGTACGGGGACAGGGGAAGGTTCACCCCTCCACTTT. It yields the protein CASSGSTGTGEGSPLHF.

The sample holds a few counts of this clone. The V and J genes are TRBV30 and TRBJ2-7; no clear D gene. The CDR3 length is 12 residues. V lost 5 bases to trimming and J lost 2 bases, with 10 bases between them. CDR1 and CDR2 from the germline V gene are GTSNPN and SVGIG (reference sequence). The CDR3 bases are TGTGCCTGGGGCGACAATCCCTACGAGCAGTACTTC. It specifies CAWGDNPYEQYF.

The J gene is TRBJ1-1, the V gene TRBV5-1; the D is unclear. Trimming removed 1 base at V and 2 bases at J, with 6 bases between. CDR1 is SGHRS and CDR2 is YFSETQ in the germline V gene. The CDR3 extends over 13 amino acids. The CDR3 reads CASSLTVNTEAFF. In DNA form, the CDR3 reads TGCGCCAGCAGCTTGACGGTCAACACTGAAGCTTTCTTT.

This chain connects TRBV18 to TRBJ2-2; TRBD1 agrees at 9 bases. Germline V lookup: CDR1 KGHSH, CDR2 LQKENI. J was trimmed by 6 bases and V by 1 base; bases with no gene match: 3. The CDR3 totals 15 residues. CDR3 in DNA: TGTGCCAGCTCACCACAACAGGGGGCATCCGGGGAGCTGTTTTTT. It encodes CASSPQQGASGELFF.

This chain uses TRBV30 with TRBJ2-7, with D possibly being TRBD2 (7 bases). Germline CDR1 reads GTSNPN; CDR2 reads SVGIG (reference sequence). The CDR3 contains 16 residues. V was trimmed by 0 bases and J by 3 bases, leaving 18 bases between them. The CDR3 coding sequence is TGTGCCTGGAGTGTCCGGGGGGCCGCCCGCTTCTACGAGCAGTACTTC. It specifies CAWSVRGAARFYEQYF. Full variable domain (outside the CDR3, taken from reference TRBV30 and TRBJ2-7): SQTIHQWPATLVQPVGSPLSLECTVEGTSNPNLYWYRQAAGRGLQLLFYSVGIGQISSEVPQNLSASRPQDRQFILSSKKLLLSDSGFYLCAWSVRGAARFYEQYFGPGTRLTVT.

The V and J genes are TRBV5-1 and TRBJ1-1; tentatively, D is TRBD1 (6 bases). CDR1 and CDR2 from the germline V gene are SGHRS and YFSETQ. The CDR3 contains 16 residues. V lost 0 bases and J lost 1, with 13 bases in between. The DNA of the CDR3 is TGCGCCAGCAGCTTGGATGTTGGACAGACGAACACTGAAGCTTTCTTT. It translates to CASSLDVGQTNTEAFF.

This chain joins TRBV7-9 and TRBJ2-5; 12 positions match TRBD2. The CDR3 has 15 residues. Per germline, CDR1 SEHNR and CDR2 FQNEAQ (reference sequence). The J segment lost 5 bases and the V segment lost 5 bases, leaving 6 bases of the junction unmatched. The CDR3 protein is CASSRLAGVSETQYF. In DNA form, the CDR3 reads TGTGCCAGCAGCCGACTAGCGGGGGTTTCGGAGACCCAGTACTTC.

The chain uses TRBV19 and TRBJ1-3; 7 bases are a match to TRBD1. Germline V gene sequence: CDR1 LNHDA, CDR2 SQIVND (reference sequence). With 7 bases clipped from V and 1 base from J, the junction kept 16 bases outside the gene matches. The CDR3 extends over 18 amino acids. The CDR3 reads CASTLGIRQGFSGNTIYF. CDR3 nucleotide sequence: TGTGCCAGTACCCTCGGGATCCGACAGGGCTTTTCTGGAAACACCATATATTTT.

This clone showed up just a few times. This rearrangement joins TRBV18 to TRBJ1-1; TRBD1 matches at 8 bases. J gave up 6 bases and V 2 bases, and 5 bases lay outside the gene matches. Germline CDR1 and CDR2: KGHSH and LQKENI. This CDR3 is 14 amino acids long. CDR3: CASSPGTGGAEAFF. The CDR3 region has the DNA TGTGCCAGCTCACCAGGGACAGGAGGGGCTGAAGCTTTCTTT.

The rearrangement joins TRBV27 to TRBJ1-2; D might be TRBD1 (5 bases). The CDR3 is 16 residues long. Germline V gene sequence: CDR1 MNHEY, CDR2 SMNVEV (reference sequence). V was clipped by 6 bases and J by 2 bases, with 19 bases between them. The CDR3 reads CASSPTTVGLNYGYTF. CDR3 DNA sequence: TGTGCCAGCAGCCCTACGACAGTGGGCTTGAACTATGGCTACACCTTC.

This chain links TRBV4-3 with TRBJ2-1, with 8 bases identical to TRBD2. This CDR3 is 16 amino acids long. Germline loops: CDR1 LGHNA, CDR2 YSLEER. The trim removed 0 bases at V and 2 bases at J, leaving 3 bases unmatched. The CDR3 nucleotides are TGCGCCAGCAGCCAAGATATCGGGGGGGCCTACAATGAGCAGTTCTTC. Translated: CASSQDIGGAYNEQFF.

This sequence joins TRBV7-3 and TRBJ2-1, with 12 bases that match TRBD2. Germline V CDR1 and CDR2: SGHTA, FQGTGA. V shed 5 bases, J shed 8 bases, and the junction held 10 bases outside the gene matches. CDR3 length equals 16 residues. The DNA for the CDR3 is TGTGCCAGCAGCCACCTAGCGGGGGGGCCGGTCGATGAGCAGTTCTTC. This codes for CASSHLAGGPVDEQFF.

The V gene is TRBV7-2, the J gene TRBJ1-1; a weak D match, TRBD1 (6 bases). Per the germline V gene, CDR1 is SGHTA and CDR2 is FQGNSA. The V gene lost 5 bases and the J gene lost 3 bases, with 13 bases spanning the gap. This CDR3 is built from 14 residues. Written as DNA, the CDR3 is TGTGCCAGCAGCCCAGGGGCGCAGTACACTGAAGCTTTCTTT. This codes for CASSPGAQYTEAFF.

The V gene is TRBV11-2, the J gene TRBJ2-1; unclear D gene. The ends were cut back, 7 bases at V and 3 bases at J, with 13 bases in the middle. Germline CDR1 and CDR2: SGHAT and FQNNGV. The CDR3 has 14 residues. CDR3 region: CASTSGNSYNEQFF. The CDR3 DNA reads as TGTGCCAGCACTTCAGGCAACAGCTACAATGAGCAGTTCTTC.

This clone was detected only a few times. The CDR3 DNA sequence: TGCGCCAGCAGCCAAGATACGGCTGGCGGCAATGGCTACACCTTC. Its translation: CASSQDTAGGNGYTF. V and J are TRBV4-1 and TRBJ1-2; no reliable D call. Germline CDR1 and CDR2: MGHRA and YSYEKL. The CDR3 consists of 15 residues. Trimming shortened V by 0 bases and J by 6 bases, and 14 bases separated the two germline ends.

This clone occurred a few times. The V call is TRBV6-2 or TRBV6-3, the J call TRBJ2-7, with 7 bases lining up with TRBD2. Germline CDR1 MNHEY, CDR2 SVGEGT. Trimming removed 5 bases from V and 5 bases from J; junction bases left unmatched: 12. The CDR3 has 15 amino acids. CDR3 region: CASSDGGGVLHEQYF. The CDR3 DNA reads TGTGCCAGCAGTGACGGGGGAGGGGTTCTCCACGAGCAGTACTTC.

The rearrangement joins TRBV6-2 or TRBV6-3 to TRBJ1-1, with no clear D. CDR3 length equals 13 residues. Germline V lookup: CDR1 MNHEY, CDR2 SVGEGT. V shed 2 bases and J shed 8 bases, with 12 bases lying between them. CDR3 amino acids: CASSYDSRGEAFF. In DNA form, the CDR3 reads TGTGCCAGCAGTTACGACTCGAGAGGGGAAGCTTTCTTT.

The V and J genes are TRBV27 and TRBJ2-5; TRBD1 agrees at 7 bases. V gave up 5 bases and J gave up 6 bases; unmatched junction bases: 12. The germline gives CDR1 MNHEY, CDR2 SMNVEV (reference sequence). CDR3 length: 15 residues. This CDR3 reads CASSSNRGVEKTQYF. The CDR3 region has the DNA TGTGCCAGCAGTAGTAACAGGGGAGTGGAAAAGACCCAGTACTTC.

A single count supports this clone. V gene TRBV6-5 combines with J gene TRBJ1-1, with TRBD1 identical over 9 bases. The germline gives CDR1 MNHEY, CDR2 SVGAGI. Trimming removed 2 bases from V and 1 base from J; junction bases left unmatched: 5. The CDR3 loop spans 16 amino acids. CDR3 coding DNA: TGTGCCAGCAGTTACCGGCTGGGACAGGGGAACACTGAAGCTTTCTTT. As protein: CASSYRLGQGNTEAFF.

The rearrangement links TRBV28 to TRBJ1-1; D perhaps matches TRBD1 (6 bases). Trimming took off 7 bases at V and 7 bases at J, with 19 bases between the two ends. Germline values: CDR1 MDHEN, CDR2 SYDVKM. The CDR3 is 14 residues long. The CDR3 is CASTPGQGRNEAFF. For the CDR3, the DNA is TGTGCCAGCACCCCGGGGCAGGGGCGGAATGAAGCTTTCTTT.

This chain links TRBV10-3 with TRBJ1-1; D is ambiguous. With 0 bases removed from V and 1 base from J, the gap between germline ends came to 9 bases. Per the germline V gene, CDR1 is ENHRY and CDR2 is SYGVKD. CDR3 length: 15 residues. The DNA of the CDR3 is TGTGCCATCAGTGAGTCCACCGGGAGGAACACTGAAGCTTTCTTT. Amino acids: CAISESTGRNTEAFF.

The chain carries TRBV28 and TRBJ2-1, with a possible D match to TRBD2 (5 bases). Trimming shortened V by 6 bases and J by 13 bases, and 16 bases separated the two germline ends. This CDR3 contains 12 residues. Germline lookup yields CDR1 MDHEN and CDR2 SYDVKM. The CDR3 sequence is CASRMDSTTQFF. The CDR3 DNA reads TGTGCCAGCAGAATGGACTCAACTACTCAGTTCTTC.

V is TRBV9 and J is TRBJ1-1, with 9 bases matching TRBD1. The V gene end was trimmed by 4 bases and the J gene end by 3 bases; junction bases not matched to a gene: 7. Germline V lookup: CDR1 SGDLS, CDR2 YYNGEE. The CDR3 contains 15 residues. CDR3 protein: CASSSPQGADTEAFF. CDR3 DNA sequence: TGTGCCAGCAGCTCGCCACAGGGGGCGGACACTGAAGCTTTCTTT.

This chain links TRBV14 with TRBJ2-5; TRBD1 agrees at 9 bases. CDR3 length: 13 residues. The V gene end was trimmed by 4 bases and the J gene end by 4 bases; junction bases not matched to a gene: 1. Germline V gives CDR1 SGHDN, CDR2 FVKESK. As DNA, the CDR3 is TGTGCCAGCAGCCGGGACAGGGTAGAGACCCAGTACTTC. This sequence encodes CASSRDRVETQYF.